The source of this T cell receptor beta chain is a study of blood T cells in healthy people across ages. Study results and caveats: The fall in TCR beta diversity per million T cells was roughly linear with age.

This clonotype turned up a few times. Its antigen is not identified. There are 13 residues in the CDR3. CDR1 SQVTM and CDR2 ANQGSEA come from the germline V gene. It was with a sample-barcoded 5' primer and a J-beta primer mix that a second PCR of about 6 to 12 cycles was run. TCRdb used MiXCR to reprocess the 5' RACE reads, holding one entry per CDR3 protein. The sample lists roughly 700,000 distinct CDR3 sequences; 20% to 25% were seen once. The same sample was also studied in work on T cells of mothers and their children. This second study notes: A slight, non-significant increase in overlap was found for related mother-child pairs relative to unrelated pairs.

This receptor was identified in a boy between 10 and 17 years old in good health. Sequencing used blood. The rearrangement uses TRBV29-1 and TRBJ2-7; D gene ambiguous. The last part of the DNA fits TRBJ2-1 better; the J call may be wrong. Here the CDR3 reads CSVEPLTENEQFF. Written as DNA, the CDR3 is TGCAGCGTTGAACCTTTGACGGAGAATGAGCAGTTCTTC.